The sequence of this TCR beta chain was determined in a study of blood T cell repertoires in COVID-19. The V gene lost 7 bases and the J gene lost 7 bases, with 16 bases spanning the gap. CDR3 length: 13 residues. The germline CDR1 and CDR2 sequences are WSHSY and SAAADI. This table comes from immunoSEQ multiplex PCR, and its TCRdb copy is limited to in-frame clones, with some not included. The table records hundreds of thousands of clones, around nine tenths of them present only once. This sequence was found in a man between 65 and 79 years old with acute or convalescent COVID-19. V and J are TRBV10-2 and TRBJ2-5, with D possibly matching TRBD1 (6 bases). Sequenced sample: peripheral blood. Written as DNA, the CDR3 is TGCGCCAGCAAACAGCGGCTAGGGGGGACCCAGTACTTC. Encoded protein: CASKQRLGGTQYF.